A selection of T cell receptor beta chains follows, all from one sample in a study of beta chain features in type 1 diabetes. Here immunoSEQ multiplex PCR was the method, and the copy in TCRdb shows in-frame clones only, minus some. The top ten clones hold 0.09% to 0.095% of a sample with 600,000 to 650,000 clones, roughly a sixth of them seen once. Sequencing was done on a sample of naive CD4+ T cells from blood. Receptors originate from a man younger than 35 in good health. Both conserved end residues are part of each CDR3. The D gene is left open where the match is weak. Clone size is shown for a subset of rows, as once, few, many or a class of expanded clone.

TRBJ2-7	TRBV4-1	.	.	TGCGCCAGCAGCCAAGAGGCACAGGGTTACGAGCAGTACTTC	CASSQEAQGYEQYF
TRBJ2-1	TRBV11-2	.	.	TGTGCCAGCAGCTTCAGGGGCGACAGCTCCTACAATGAGCAGTTCTTC	CASSFRGDSSYNEQFF
TRBJ2-2	TRBV27	.	.	TGTGCCAGCAGACTAATGGGGGGGACAGCTAACACCGGGGAGCTGTTTTTT	CASRLMGGTANTGELFF
TRBJ2-2	TRBV5-1	.	.	TGCGCCAGCAGCTTGCCAGCGGTGAACACCGGGGAGCTGTTTTTT	CASSLPAVNTGELFF
TRBJ1-5	TRBV4-3	.	.	TGCGCCAGCAGCCAAGTCCCAGATGGTAATCAGCCCCAGCATTTT	CASSQVPDGNQPQHF
TRBJ2-4	TRBV7-2	TRBD1	few	TGTGCCAGCAGCTTAGCAGTTCGGACAGGGGTAGCCAAAAACATTCAGTACTTC	CASSLAVRTGVAKNIQYF
TRBJ2-4	TRBV28	.	few	TGTGCCAGCACCGTTAGGGGGAAAAACATTCAGTACTTC	CASTVRGKNIQYF
TRBJ1-3	TRBV7-9	.	.	TGTGCCAGCAGCTTAGAGATCTGGGCAGGTCGGCACACCATATATTTT	CASSLEIWAGRHTIYF
TRBJ2-5	TRBV7-2	TRBD1	few	TGTGCCAGCAGCTCGACAGGGTACGGGGAGACCCAGTACTTC	CASSSTGYGETQYF
TRBJ2-3	TRBV27	.	.	TGTGCCAGCAGTGTTCTGTCCCCGGATACGCAGTATTTT	CASSVLSPDTQYF
TRBJ1-5	TRBV5-4	.	few	TGTGCCAGCAGCGGGGGTAGCAATCAGCCCCAGCATTTT	CASSGGSNQPQHF
TRBJ2-7	TRBV27	TRBD2	.	TGTGCCAGCAGTTCCCGGGGGGGGTACTACGAGCAGTACTTC	CASSSRGGYYEQYF
TRBJ2-1	TRBV29-1	.	.	TGCAGCGTGGAAAAGGCCTCCTACAATGAGCAGTTCTTC	CSVEKASYNEQFF
TRBJ2-7	TRBV4-1	TRBD2	few	TGCGCCAGCAGCCAAGGACTAGCGGGGGCCCGACCCTACGAGCAGTACTTC	CASSQGLAGARPYEQYF
TRBJ2-3	TRBV23-1	.	few	TGCGCCAGCAGTCCAAGCACGGACAGAGCCTCTGCTTATTACTATAGCACAGATACGCAGTATTTT	CASSPSTDRASAYYYSTDTQYF
TRBJ2-1	TRBV9	TRBD2	.	TGTGCCAGCAGCGGACTAGCGGGGAAATACAATGAGCAGTTCTTC	CASSGLAGKYNEQFF
TRBJ2-7	TRBV28	.	few	TGTGCCAGCAGCCGGGCGGCCTACGAGCAGTACTTC	CASSRAAYEQYF
TRBJ2-7	TRBV28	.	.	TGTGCCAGCATCCAAGGGAGTCGGGAAAAGCAGTACTTC	CASIQGSREKQYF
TRBJ2-3	TRBV6-6	TRBD2	few	TGTGCCAGCAGGCTCAGCGGGGGGGCATTGACAGATACGCAGTATTTT	CASRLSGGALTDTQYF
TRBJ1-1	TRBV5-4	.	.	TGTGCCAGCAGCTTGGAGGTCCGGAGGGAATTT	CASSLEVRREF
TRBJ1-2	TRBV27	.	few	TGTGCCAGCAGTTTATCTCAGGCTGCGCGGATTAGTGGCTACACCTTC	CASSLSQAARISGYTF
TRBJ2-6	TRBV11-2	.	.	TGTGCCAGCAGCTTAGAGGCCTCTGGGGCCAACGTCCTGACTTTC	CASSLEASGANVLTF
TRBJ2-7	TRBV5-4	.	few	TGTGCCAGCAGCTTGGACCAGGGAGAAAACGAGCAGTACTTC	CASSLDQGENEQYF
TRBJ2-1	TRBV7-3	.	few	TGTGCCAGCAGCTTAAGGGGCGACTCCTACAATGAGCAGTTCTTC	CASSLRGDSYNEQFF
TRBJ2-7	TRBV6-5	TRBD1	.	TGTGCCAGCAGAGCGGGACAGGGGGCCACCTACGAGCAGTACTTC	CASRAGQGATYEQYF
TRBJ1-2	TRBV7-2	.	.	TGTGCCAGCAGCCAAGGGACAAGGAACTATGGCTACACCTTC	CASSQGTRNYGYTF
TRBJ2-5	TRBV25-1	.	.	TGTGCCAGCTGTGAACAAGAGACCCAGTACTTC	CASCEQETQYF
TRBJ2-3	TRBV5-1	.	few	TGCGCCAGCAGCTTGCGCCTCCCTACAGATACGCAGTATTTT	CASSLRLPTDTQYF
TRBJ2-1	TRBV5-4	TRBD2	few	TGTGCCAGCAGCTTGAGCGGGACCCACCAGTTCTTC	CASSLSGTHQFF
TRBJ1-1	TRBV5-1	TRBD1	.	TGCGCCAGCAGCGACAGGGGGGATGAAGCTTTCTTT	CASSDRGDEAFF
TRBJ2-3	TRBV18	.	.	TGTGCCAGCTCACCACCAGGAACAGATACGCAGTATTTT	CASSPPGTDTQYF
TRBJ2-7	TRBV29-1	.	few	TGCAGCGTTGGCGGACTGGCCCCCTACGAGCAGTACTTC	CSVGGLAPYEQYF
TRBJ2-7	TRBV9	TRBD2	few	TGTGCCAGCAGCGTAGGGGACTACAACTACGAGCAGTACTTC	CASSVGDYNYEQYF
TRBJ2-1	TRBV25-1	.	few	TGTGCCAGCATGTCCGCGGCGGGGAGACCCTACAATGAGCAGTTCTTC	CASMSAAGRPYNEQFF
TRBJ2-7	TRBV4-1	TRBD1	.	TGCGCCAGCAGCCACCACAGAACTCGGACAGGGTCGGATTACGAGCAGTACTTC	CASSHHRTRTGSDYEQYF
TRBJ2-3	TRBV7-2	.	.	TGTGCCAGCAGCTTAGTCGGGACTCGCACAGATACGCAGTATTTT	CASSLVGTRTDTQYF
TRBJ2-1	TRBV18	TRBD2	.	TGTGCCAGCTCACCATCACGGGGGGAGGGCTCCTACAATGAGCAGTTCTTC	CASSPSRGEGSYNEQFF
TRBJ2-3	TRBV9	TRBD1	few	TGTGCCAGCAGCGTGACCGGGACAGGGCTCACAGATACGCAGTATTTT	CASSVTGTGLTDTQYF
TRBJ2-7	TRBV5-4	TRBD1	.	TGTGCCAGCAGGAAGGCCGGGACAGACTCCTACGAGCAGTACTTC	CASRKAGTDSYEQYF
TRBJ2-2	TRBV28	.	few	TGTGCCAGCAGTTTAGGTTATTTAACTGGTACCGGGGAGCTGTTTTTT	CASSLGYLTGTGELFF
TRBJ1-6	TRBV6-5	.	.	TGTGCCAGCAGCCCAGGATCAGAGAATTCACCCCTCCACTTT	CASSPGSENSPLHF
TRBJ2-5	TRBV9	.	.	TGTGCCAGCAGCAATACAGGTATTCGGCAAGAGACCCAGTACTTC	CASSNTGIRQETQYF
TRBJ2-3	TRBV4-1	.	.	TGCGCCAGCAGCCAAGTGATAGCACCACGCACAGATACGCAGTATTTT	CASSQVIAPRTDTQYF
TRBJ2-7	TRBV5-1	TRBD1	.	TGCGCCAGCAGCTCGACAGGGGGTACTTACGAGCAGTACTTC	CASSSTGGTYEQYF
TRBJ2-5	TRBV5-1	.	few	TGCGCCAGCAGCTTGGTGGGGGGGCCAGAGACCCAGTACTTC	CASSLVGGPETQYF
TRBJ2-7	TRBV4-3	.	.	TGCGCCAGCAGCCAAGAACGGGAGCTTCACTACGAGCAGTACTTC	CASSQERELHYEQYF
TRBJ2-1	TRBV27	TRBD1	few	TGTGCCAGCAGTCTCCCCAGACAGGGATCAGACAATGAGCAGTTCTTC	CASSLPRQGSDNEQFF
TRBJ2-1	TRBV11-2	TRBD2	.	TGTGCCAGCAGCTTAGAAGCGGGAGGGCCTTCTAATGAGCAGTTCTTC	CASSLEAGGPSNEQFF
TRBJ2-5	TRBV27	.	.	TGTGCCAGCAGTTTATCGGGGGGGGCCTGGGAGACCCAGTACTTC	CASSLSGGAWETQYF
TRBJ2-3	TRBV14	.	few	TGTGCCAGCAGCTCCCGGGACGGATACACAGATACGCAGTATTTT	CASSSRDGYTDTQYF
TRBJ1-5	TRBV30	.	few	TGTGCCTGGAGTGTACTCCAAGGATCTAGCAATCAGCCCCAGCATTTT	CAWSVLQGSSNQPQHF
TRBJ2-2	TRBV11-2	.	.	TGTGCCAGCAGCTTGACCAGGACAGTGAACACCGGGGAGCTGTTTTTT	CASSLTRTVNTGELFF
TRBJ1-1	TRBV28	.	few	TGTGCCAGCAGTGCGGGGGAGAGCACTGAAGCTTTCTTT	CASSAGESTEAFF
TRBJ2-3	TRBV5-1	.	.	TGCGCCAGCAACCGGGACGGCACAGATACGCAGTATTTT	CASNRDGTDTQYF
TRBJ2-7	TRBV7-2	TRBD1	.	TGTGCCAGCAGCTTAAGGGCCCTTCAGGACAGGGGATTTACCTACGAGCAGTACTTC	CASSLRALQDRGFTYEQYF
TRBJ2-3	TRBV9	TRBD2	.	TGTGCCAGCAGCCCACGCCGAGCTAGCGGGATCCGCACAGATACGCAGTATTTT	CASSPRRASGIRTDTQYF
TRBJ2-4	TRBV6-6	.	few	TGTGCCAGCAGCCCCCGGAGCATTATAGCCAAAAACATTCAGTACTTC	CASSPRSIIAKNIQYF
TRBJ2-5	TRBV9	TRBD2	.	TGTGCCAGCAGCGTTCAGGCTAGCGGGAGTTGGGAGACCCAGTACTTC	CASSVQASGSWETQYF
TRBJ1-2	TRBV7-9	.	.	TGTGCCAGCAGCATTAGCGGGAACCGGGGCAGAGAATCGGGAAATGGCTACACCTTC	CASSISGNRGRESGNGYTF
TRBJ2-2	TRBV2	.	.	TGTGCCAGCATTAGATCCGGGGCGCGAAACACCGGGGAGCTGTTTTTT	CASIRSGARNTGELFF